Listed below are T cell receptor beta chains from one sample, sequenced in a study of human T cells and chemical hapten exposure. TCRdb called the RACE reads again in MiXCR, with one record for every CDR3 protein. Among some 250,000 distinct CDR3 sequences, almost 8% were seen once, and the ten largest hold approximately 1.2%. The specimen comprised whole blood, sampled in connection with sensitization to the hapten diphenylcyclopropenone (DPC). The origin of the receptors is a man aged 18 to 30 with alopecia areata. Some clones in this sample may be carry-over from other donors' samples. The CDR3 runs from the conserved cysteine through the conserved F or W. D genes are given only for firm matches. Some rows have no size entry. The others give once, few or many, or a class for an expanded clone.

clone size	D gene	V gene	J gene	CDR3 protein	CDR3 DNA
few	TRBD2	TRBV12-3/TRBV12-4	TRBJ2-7	CASSPLGRGGTYEQYF	TGTGCCAGCAGTCCTCTCGGGCGGGGGGGTACCTACGAGCAGTACTTC
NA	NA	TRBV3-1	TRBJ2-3	CASGTATDTQYF	TGTGCCAGTGGGACTGCCACAGATACGCAGTATTTT
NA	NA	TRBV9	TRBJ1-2	CASSVVGDLTKANYGYTF	TGTGCCAGCAGCGTAGTTGGCGACTTGACGAAAGCTAACTATGGCTACACCTTC
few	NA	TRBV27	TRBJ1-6	CASSPRDRPNSPLHF	TGTGCCAGCAGCCCACGTGACAGGCCGAATTCACCCCTCCACTTT
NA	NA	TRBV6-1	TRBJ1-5	CASSEGPQGVSNQPQHF	TGTGCCAGCAGTGAAGGGCCCCAGGGAGTTAGCAATCAGCCCCAGCATTTT
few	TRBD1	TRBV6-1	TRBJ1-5	CASSRQGAQPQHF	TGTGCCAGCAGCAGACAGGGCGCTCAGCCCCAGCATTTT
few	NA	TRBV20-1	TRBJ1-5	CSARSALISNQPQHF	TGCAGTGCTAGGTCTGCATTGATTAGCAATCAGCCCCAGCATTTT
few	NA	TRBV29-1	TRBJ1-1	CSVEGHMNTEAFF	TGCAGCGTTGAAGGGCATATGAACACTGAAGCTTTCTTT
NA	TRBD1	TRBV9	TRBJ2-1	CASSVSRGRANEQFF	TGTGCCAGCAGCGTAAGTAGGGGGCGAGCAAATGAGCAGTTCTTC
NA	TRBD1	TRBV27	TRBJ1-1	CASQGVGTEAFF	TGTGCCAGTCAGGGGGTGGGCACTGAAGCTTTCTTT
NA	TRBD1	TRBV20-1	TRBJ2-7	CSASTGATVEQYF	TGCAGTGCTTCGACAGGGGCCACCGTCGAGCAGTACTTC
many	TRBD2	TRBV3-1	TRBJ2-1	CASSLLPSGGADEQFF	TGTGCCAGCAGCCTCCTGCCTAGCGGGGGGGCAGATGAGCAGTTCTTC
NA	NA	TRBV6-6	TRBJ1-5	CASSNTYTYSNQPQHF	TGTGCCAGCAGCAACACCTATACTTATAGCAATCAGCCCCAGCATTTT
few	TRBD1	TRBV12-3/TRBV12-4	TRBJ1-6	CASRHGQGMSPLHF	TGTGCCAGCAGACACGGACAGGGGATGTCACCCCTCCACTTT
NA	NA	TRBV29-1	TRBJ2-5	CSVETGSQETQYF	TGCAGCGTTGAAACGGGCAGCCAAGAGACCCAGTACTTC
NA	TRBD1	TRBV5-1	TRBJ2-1	CASSFTGAGEQFF	TGCGCCAGCAGTTTTACAGGGGCTGGCGAGCAGTTCTTC
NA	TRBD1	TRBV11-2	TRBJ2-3	CASGTQGAVDTQYF	TGTGCCAGCGGTACACAGGGGGCGGTCGATACGCAGTATTTT
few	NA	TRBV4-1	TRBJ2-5	CASSQDGSEGTQYF	TGCGCCAGCAGCCAAGACGGCTCGGAAGGGACCCAGTACTTC
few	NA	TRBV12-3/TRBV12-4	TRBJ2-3	CASSLGRPYF	TGTGCCAGCAGTTTAGGTAGGCCGTATTTT
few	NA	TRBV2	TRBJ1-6	CASSERGRTSYNSPLHF	TGTGCCAGCAGTGAACGAGGAAGAACGTCCTATAATTCACCCCTCCACTTT
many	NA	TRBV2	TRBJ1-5	CASSGTRSTARNQPQHF	TGTGCCAGCAGTGGGACCAGGTCGACGGCGCGCAATCAGCCCCAGCATTTT
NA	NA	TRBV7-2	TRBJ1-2	CASSPTGSGRDDCTF	TGTGCCAGCAGCCCCACCGGCTCCGGCCGGGATGATTGCACCTTC
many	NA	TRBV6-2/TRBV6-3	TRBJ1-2	CASSYTANYGYTF	TGTGCCAGCAGTTATACAGCAAACTATGGCTACACCTTC
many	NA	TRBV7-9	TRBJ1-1	CASPGPNTEAFF	TGTGCCAGCCCAGGGCCGAACACTGAAGCTTTCTTT
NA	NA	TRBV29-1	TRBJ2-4	CSVEDRFLAKNIQYF	TGCAGCGTTGAAGATAGGTTCCTAGCCAAAAACATTCAGTACTTC
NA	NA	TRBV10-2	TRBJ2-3	CASSGQTGTDTQYF	TGCGCCAGCAGTGGTCAGACTGGCACAGATACGCAGTATTTT
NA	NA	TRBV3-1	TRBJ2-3	CASSQGTGFADTQYF	TGTGCCAGCAGCCAAGGTACAGGTTTTGCAGATACGCAGTATTTT
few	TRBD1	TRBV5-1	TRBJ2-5	CASSSEGAPQETQYF	TGCGCCAGCAGCTCCGAGGGGGCACCACAAGAGACCCAGTACTTC
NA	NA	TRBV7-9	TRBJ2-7	CASSLRGDKLSSYEQYF	TGTGCCAGCAGCTTACGGGGGGACAAGTTAAGCTCCTACGAGCAGTACTTC
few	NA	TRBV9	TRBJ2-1	CASSVATGRGEQFF	TGTGCCAGCAGCGTAGCAACAGGCCGGGGTGAGCAGTTCTTC
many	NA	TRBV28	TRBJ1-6	CARRPAGGLRSPLHF	TGTGCCAGGAGGCCGGCCGGGGGGTTACGATCACCCCTCCACTTT
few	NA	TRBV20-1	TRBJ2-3	CSARQGIEDTQYF	TGCAGTGCTAGACAGGGAATCGAAGATACGCAGTATTTT
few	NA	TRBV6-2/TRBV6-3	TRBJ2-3	CASSYGASGGFVPGYF	TGTGCCAGCAGTTACGGGGCCAGCGGCGGATTTGTGCCGGGGTATTTT
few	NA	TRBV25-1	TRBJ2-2	CASSDTGQNTGELFF	TGTGCCAGCAGTGACACCGGGCAGAACACCGGGGAGCTGTTTTTT
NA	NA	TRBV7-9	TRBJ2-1	CASSLGTPGQRNEQFF	TGTGCCAGCAGCTTAGGTACTCCCGGACAAAGGAATGAGCAGTTCTTC
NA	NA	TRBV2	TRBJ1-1	CASGRDTEAFF	TGTGCCAGCGGGCGGGACACTGAAGCTTTCTTT
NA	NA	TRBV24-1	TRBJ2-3	CATSAYRDPGHDTQYF	TGTGCCACCAGTGCCTACAGGGACCCGGGGCATGATACGCAGTATTTT